This TCR beta chain comes out of a study of blood T cell repertoires in COVID-19. Study background: Sites across the United States, Italy and Spain contributed samples from acute and convalescent COVID-19. PBMCs, B-cell-depleted T cells, or T cells were the source of the cDNA or gDNA that made up the material.

Original processing methods: Nucleated cell counts were estimated from reference gene primer amplification. Produced via immunoSEQ multiplex PCR; TCRdb's table is partial and in-frame only. Clonal size and the V and J genes are those of that table, whereas D and trimming came from the DNA. The table shows around 170,000 clones, with roughly 90% occurring only once. This clone was counted a single time. V dropped 4 bases and J dropped 5; count of bases not matched to a gene: 12. CDR3 length equals 16 residues. The germline V gene encodes CDR1 SGHNT and CDR2 YYREEE (reference sequence). V usage is TRBV5-4 and J usage is TRBJ2-5; 9 bases are a match to TRBD2. What was sequenced was peripheral blood. This TCR came from a man aged 50 or older with acute or convalescent COVID-19. CDR3 amino acids: CASSASSGMASETQYF. CDR3 sequence (DNA): TGTGCCAGCAGCGCTTCTAGCGGGATGGCAAGTGAGACCCAGTACTTC.